This TCR beta chain was obtained from a study of human T cells and chemical hapten exposure. General study findings and limits: TCRs above 1 in 1000 frequency did not change with DPC sensitization.

Original methodology: Sample TCR totals centred on a median of approximately 95,000, ranging about 20,000 to 750,000. Each CDR3 protein is one row after TCRdb ran MiXCR on the 5' RACE reads. Here the V and J calls rest on TCRdb's processing, not on the authors' analysis. The sample yields about 120,000 distinct CDR3 sequences, around a fifth seen once. The CDR3 is made up of 14 amino acids. V lost 5 bases to trimming and J lost 1 base, with 12 bases between them. Total RNA extraction was carried out from unfractionated whole blood. This clonotype was seen just once. What it recognizes is unknown. This clonotype was sampled from a human donor in good health. This rearrangement joins TRBV12-3 or TRBV12-4 to TRBJ2-7; D is perhaps TRBD2 (6 bases). DNA of the CDR3: TGTGCCAGCAGTATTACCGGGAGATCCTACGAGCAGTACTTC. As protein: CASSITGRSYEQYF.